Shown below are 19 T cell receptor beta chains from a single sample sequenced in a study of blood T cells in healthy people across ages. With a J-beta primer mix and a sample-barcoded 5' primer, a second PCR ran 7 to 11 cycles. TCRdb ran MiXCR on the 5' RACE reads and lists one entry per CDR3 protein. The sample contains under 2,000,000 distinct CDR3 sequences, 49% of which appear only once. Material: blood. These receptors were collected from a middle-aged woman in good health.

V gene TRBV27 combines with J gene TRBJ1-4; TRBD1 matches 9 bases. Trimming cost V 10 bases and J 4 bases; bases outside gene matches: 10. Germline loops: CDR1 MNHEY, CDR2 SMNVEV (reference sequence). This CDR3 has 15 amino acids. The CDR3 here is CATRRDRANNEKLFF. The CDR3 DNA reads as TGTGCCACCCGGAGGGACAGGGCGAATAATGAAAAACTGTTTTTT.

This clonotype was picked up a small number of times. The chain recombines TRBV12-3 or TRBV12-4 with TRBJ2-1; D gene uncertain. This CDR3 is 13 amino acids long. The V and J ends lost 10 bases and 9 bases respectively, with 19 bases between them. The CDR3 reads CATGRGPVGEQFF. The CDR3 nucleotides read TGTGCCACCGGTCGAGGTCCAGTCGGTGAGCAGTTCTTC.

This chain connects TRBV20-1 to TRBJ2-1, with 10 bases lining up with TRBD2. Germline loops: CDR1 DFQATT, CDR2 SNEGSKA (reference sequence). The CDR3 extends over 15 amino acids. The V segment lost 3 bases and the J segment 6 bases; nucleotides outside the gene matches: 8. CDR3 nucleotide sequence: TGCAGTGCTAGCGGGGTACTAGCGGGGTCCAATGAGCAGTTCTTC. It specifies CSASGVLAGSNEQFF.

The rearrangement joins TRBV6-1 to TRBJ1-1, with D perhaps TRBD1 (5 bases). Germline-derived CDR1 and CDR2 are MNHNS and SASEGT. The V gene lost 6 bases and the J gene lost 4 bases, with 18 bases spanning the gap. The CDR3 is 15 amino acids. The CDR3 sequence: CASRELRGRSTEAFF. The CDR3 DNA follows: TGTGCCAGCAGAGAATTAAGGGGTAGGAGCACTGAAGCTTTCTTT.

A few counts support this clonotype. The chain has TRBV7-9 and TRBJ2-7; unclear D gene. CDR3 length equals 15 residues. In germline, CDR1 is SEHNR, CDR2 FQNEAQ (reference sequence). Trimming removed 5 bases at V and 0 bases at J, with 14 bases between. This CDR3 reads CASSPTPLVSYEQYF. CDR3 sequence (DNA): TGTGCCAGCAGCCCCACTCCCTTAGTCTCCTACGAGCAGTACTTC.

The chain joins TRBV27 to TRBJ1-2; 7 bases match TRBD1. The CDR3 is 13 residues long. After removal of 6 bases from V and 8 bases from J, the junction contained 9 bases not matched to a gene. From germline, CDR1 is MNHEY and CDR2 SMNVEV (reference sequence). The CDR3 here is CASSPGTVIGYTF. As DNA, the CDR3 is TGTGCCAGCAGCCCCGGGACAGTCATCGGCTACACCTTC.

The chain joins TRBV28 to TRBJ2-4, with TRBD1 identical over 7 bases. Gene TRBJ2-5 matches the end of the DNA better, so the J call may be wrong. Germline loops: CDR1 MDHEN, CDR2 SYDVKM. The CDR3 contains 15 residues. The CDR3 nucleotides read TGTGCCAGCAGGGGCCGGGACAGTCTGATGGGGACCCAGTACTTC. Its translation: CASRGRDSLMGTQYF.

The V call is TRBV20-1, the J call TRBJ2-1; D gene ambiguous. Germline CDR1 reads DFQATT; CDR2 reads SNEGSKA (reference sequence). The CDR3 sequence is 14 residues long. The V end was cut by 1 base, the J end by 1 base, with 8 bases between. The CDR3, as DNA: TGCAGTGCTAGAGTCGCGGTATCCTACAATGAGCAGTTCTTC. Protein: CSARVAVSYNEQFF.

This chain uses TRBV20-1 with TRBJ2-1; TRBD2 might be the D (6 bases). This CDR3 contains 16 residues. Trimming shortened V by 1 base and J by 3 bases, and 16 bases separated the two germline ends. CDR1 and CDR2 (germline): DFQATT, SNEGSKA (reference sequence). The CDR3 DNA follows: TGCAGTGCTAGAGGGCGGGATTCCATGGGCTACAATGAGCAGTTCTTC. This translates into CSARGRDSMGYNEQFF.

This sequence joins TRBV13 and TRBJ2-7, with D possibly TRBD1 on 6 matching bases. Near its end, the DNA agrees better with TRBJ2-5, so the J call may be wrong. This CDR3 spans 14 amino acids. CDR1 is PRHDT, CDR2 FYEKMQ, per germline (reference sequence). CDR3: CASSSPGVHETQYF. DNA for the CDR3: TGTGCCAGCAGTTCCCCAGGGGTACACGAGACCCAGTACTTC.

This rearrangement joins TRBV6-5 to TRBJ2-1; D tentatively reads TRBD1 or TRBD2 (6 bases each). The length of the CDR3 is 15 residues. Germline CDR1 MNHEY, CDR2 SVGAGI. Trimming shortened V by 7 bases and J by 2 bases, and 15 bases separated the two germline ends. The DNA of the CDR3 is TGTGCCAGCATCCAATTGGGGGGCCCCTACAATGAGCAGTTCTTC. This translates into CASIQLGGPYNEQFF.

This rearrangement joins TRBV20-1 to TRBJ2-7; D remains unclear. Trimming removed 0 bases at V and 3 bases at J, with 18 bases between. Germline CDR1 is DFQATT and CDR2 is SNEGSKA (reference sequence). CDR3 length equals 16 residues. CDR3 in DNA: TGCAGTGCTAGAGAAGTGGACGGATCAGAAATCTACGAGCAGTACTTC. This translates into CSAREVDGSEIYEQYF.

This clonotype was found many times. The chain has TRBV9 and TRBJ1-2; TRBD1 matches at 7 bases. Losses at the gene ends were 4 bases for V and 5 bases for J; bases not matched to a gene: 2. This CDR3 has 12 amino acids. Germline V lookup: CDR1 SGDLS, CDR2 YYNGEE. In DNA form, the CDR3 reads TGTGCCAGCAGCTCGGGACAGTATGGCTACACCTTC. Translated: CASSSGQYGYTF.

In its sample, this clonotype was seen once. V is TRBV7-9 and J is TRBJ2-3, with 9 positions matching TRBD1. CDR1 is SEHNR, CDR2 FQNEAQ, per germline (reference sequence). V shed 7 bases and J 6 bases; nucleotides not matched to a gene: 2. This CDR3 comprises 12 residues. The CDR3, as DNA: TGTGCCAGCATACAGGGGGCGGATACGCAGTATTTT. Encoded protein: CASIQGADTQYF.

The J gene is TRBJ2-5, the V gene TRBV12-3 or TRBV12-4, with D unclear. Trimming removed 1 base from V and 1 base from J, with 10 bases in between. CDR3 length: 15 amino acids. Here the CDR3 reads CASSLGLGFQETQYF. In DNA, the CDR3 is TGTGCCAGCAGTTTAGGTTTGGGGTTCCAAGAGACCCAGTACTTC.

The genes are TRBV4-3 and TRBJ2-5, with D perhaps given as TRBD1 or TRBD2 (5 bases each). Germline CDR1 LGHNA, CDR2 YSLEER. Trimming shortened V by 4 bases and J by 3 bases, and 15 bases separated the two germline ends. There are 15 residues in the CDR3. The CDR3 DNA reads TGCGCCAGCAGCCGAGATCTGGGGGAAGAAGAGACCCAGTACTTC. This sequence encodes CASSRDLGEEETQYF.

This clonotype was picked up a small number of times. As DNA, the CDR3 is TGTGCCAGCAGCCCAACGTTCGCGGATACCTTAGCCAAAAACATTCAGTACTTC. Translation: CASSPTFADTLAKNIQYF. V is TRBV11-2 and J is TRBJ2-4, with D unclear. Deletions cut 5 bases from V and 0 bases from J, with 20 bases between. This CDR3 region has 18 residues. Germline-derived CDR1 and CDR2 are SGHAT and FQNNGV.

V and J are TRBV20-1 and TRBJ2-2; TRBD2 might be the D (6 bases). CDR3 length: 12 residues. Germline CDR1 reads DFQATT; CDR2 reads SNEGSKA (reference sequence). V lost 5 bases to trimming and J lost 5 bases, with 9 bases between them. In DNA, the CDR3 is TGCAGTGCTTCGAGCGGGACCGGGGAGCTGTTTTTT. Translated, it gives CSASSGTGELFF.

A note on this clonotype: The junction does not match germline at one end; this may be a read error. The genes are TRBV7-7 and TRBJ2-5, with D perhaps assigned TRBD1 or TRBD2 (6 bases each). The germline CDR1 and CDR2 sequences are SSHAT and FNYEAQ (reference sequence). CDR3 length: 16 amino acids. DNA of the CDR3: TGTGCTAGCAGCCACCTGGGTGTGGTAGGGGGGGAGACCCAGTACTTC. Amino acids: CASSHLGVVGGETQYF.